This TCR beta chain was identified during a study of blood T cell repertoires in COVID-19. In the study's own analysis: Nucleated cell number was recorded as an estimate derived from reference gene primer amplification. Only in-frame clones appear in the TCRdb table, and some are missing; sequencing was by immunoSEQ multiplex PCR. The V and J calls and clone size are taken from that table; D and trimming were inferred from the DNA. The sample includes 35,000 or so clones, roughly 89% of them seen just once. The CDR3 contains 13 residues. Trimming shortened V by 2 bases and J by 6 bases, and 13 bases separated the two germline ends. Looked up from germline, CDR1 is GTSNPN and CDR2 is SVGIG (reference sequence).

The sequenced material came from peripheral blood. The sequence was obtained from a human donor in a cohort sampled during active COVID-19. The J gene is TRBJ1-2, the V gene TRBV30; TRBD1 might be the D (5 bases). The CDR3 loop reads CAWSRSWGDGYTF. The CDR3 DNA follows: TGTGCCTGGAGTAGATCCTGGGGGGATGGCTACACCTTC.